A selection of T cell receptor beta chains follows, all from one sample in a study of blood T cell repertoires in COVID-19. The method was immunoSEQ multiplex PCR; TCRdb's version includes in-frame clones alone and lacks a portion of them. The sample holds under 55,000 clones, more than 85% seen once. The material sequenced was peripheral blood. The receptors were gathered from a man aged 40-50 years with active COVID-19. The CDR3 runs from the conserved cysteine through the conserved F or W.

v_gene: TRBV5-1
CDR3aa: CASSSVGQGTDTQYF

v_gene: TRBV5-1
CDR3aa: CASSRLPDTDTQYF

v_gene: TRBV5-1
CDR3aa: CASSPLNRAYEQYF

v_gene: TRBV7-6
CDR3aa: CASSLAGGVDTEAFF

v_gene: TRBV19
CDR3aa: CASSPYRDTEAFF

v_gene: TRBV29-1
CDR3aa: CSATGNWDTEAFF

v_gene: TRBV3-1/TRBV3-2
CDR3aa: CASSPTPSPDSPLHF

v_gene: TRBV7-2
CDR3aa: CASSPQAFNSGNTIYF

v_gene: TRBV27
CDR3aa: CASSLGPAGMNTEAFF

v_gene: TRBV2
CDR3aa: CASSAGTEAQHF

v_gene: TRBV9
CDR3aa: CASSVGQVEEQFF

v_gene: TRBV6-5
CDR3aa: CASSWELNYGYTF

v_gene: TRBV28
CDR3aa: CASSPRTSTGTAFF

v_gene: TRBV3-1/TRBV3-2
CDR3aa: CASSHSSGVFPYEQYF